One and the same sample provided the 26 T cell receptor beta chains below, sequenced in a study of blood T cell repertoires in COVID-19. Sequencing was performed with immunoSEQ multiplex PCR; in TCRdb, only in-frame clones are kept and a portion is missing. The sample holds around 130,000 clones; 75% to 90% are singletons and the top ten take around 4.5%. Sequenced material: peripheral blood. Source of these receptors: a human donor in a cohort sampled during active COVID-19.

On this clone: At one of its ends the junction is not consistent with the germline gene, which may arise from a read error. This sequence joins TRBV12-3 or TRBV12-4 and TRBJ1-1, with D possibly matching TRBD1 (5 bases). CDR3 size: 12 residues. CDR3 in DNA: TGTGCCAGCAGTTTAGTAGGGACTGGAGCTTTCTTT. Translated, it gives CASSLVGTGAFF.

The CDR3 region is CASHGVKYNEQFF. The CDR3 nucleotides read TGTGCCAGTCACGGGGTGAAGTACAATGAGCAGTTCTTC. The chain couples TRBV6-5 to TRBJ2-1, with a tentative D call TRBD2 (5 bases). In germline, CDR1 is MNHEY, CDR2 SVGAGI. Trimming took off 9 bases at V and 4 bases at J, with 13 bases between the two ends. CDR3 size: 13 residues.

The chain uses TRBV12-5 and TRBJ1-2; 8 bases match TRBD1. The length of the CDR3 is 13 residues. Germline trimming cut 5 bases from V and 8 bases from J; bases unmatched to any gene: 7. CDR1 and CDR2 from the germline V gene are LGHNT and FRNRAP. The CDR3 bases are TGTGCTAGTGGTCGGACAGGGTACGACGGCTACACCTTC. Amino acid sequence: CASGRTGYDGYTF.

The chain has TRBV6-2 or TRBV6-3 and TRBJ2-4, with unresolved D. Germline assignment: CDR1 MNHEY and CDR2 SVGEGT. The CDR3 has 14 residues. V lost 0 bases to trimming and J lost 5 bases, with 8 bases between them. CDR3 nucleotides: TGTGCCAGCAGTTACTCGGGCCAAGAAAACATTCAGTACTTC. Amino acid sequence: CASSYSGQENIQYF.

J is TRBJ2-3 and V is TRBV7-2; 11 bases are shared with TRBD2. Germline assignment: CDR1 SGHTA and CDR2 FQGNSA. CDR3 length: 15 residues. Germline trimming cut 4 bases from V and 5 bases from J; bases unmatched to any gene: 5. This CDR3 reads CASSYIAGGLDTQYF. The CDR3 region has the DNA TGTGCCAGCAGCTACATAGCGGGGGGGCTAGATACGCAGTATTTT.

This clone was observed a single time. The chain has TRBV5-1 and TRBJ2-7; no clear D. The V and J ends lost 0 bases and 2 bases respectively, with 9 bases between them. Germline CDR1 and CDR2: SGHRS and YFSETQ. The CDR3 has 14 amino acids. The CDR3 sequence: CASSLGSVAYEQYF. The CDR3 nucleotides are TGCGCCAGCAGCTTGGGTAGTGTGGCCTACGAGCAGTACTTC. The full variable domain, completed using reference TRBV5-1 and TRBJ2-7, is KAGVTQTPRYLIKTRGQQVTLSCSPISGHRSVSWYQQTPGQGLQFLFEYFSETQRNKGNFPGRFSGRQFSNSRSEMNVSTLELGDSALYLCASSLGSVAYEQYFGPGTRLTVT.

The J gene is TRBJ1-4, the V gene TRBV6-5; TRBD1 is a possible D gene (6 bases). Germline CDR1 is MNHEY and CDR2 is SVGAGI. The CDR3 extends over 14 amino acids. V gave up 5 bases and J gave up 7 bases, with 14 bases separating them. CDR3 nucleotide sequence: TGTGCCAGCAGTCCCCTTCAGGGGAGTGAAAAACTGTTTTTT. Translation: CASSPLQGSEKLFF.

The chain carries TRBV5-6 and TRBJ1-5, with 8 bases matching TRBD1. CDR3 length equals 14 residues. V shed 3 bases, J shed 5 bases, and the junction held 4 bases outside the gene matches. The germline gives CDR1 SGHDT, CDR2 YYEEEE. This chain's CDR3 is CASSSGQGYQPQHF. In DNA form, the CDR3 reads TGTGCCAGCAGCTCCGGACAGGGCTATCAGCCCCAGCATTTT.

The chain combines TRBV3-1 (or the pseudogene TRBV3-2) with TRBJ2-7; the match to TRBD2 covers 8 bases. This CDR3 is 16 amino acids long. The germline V gene encodes CDR1 LGHDT and CDR2 YNNKEL (reference sequence). Trimming took 1 base from V and 3 from J; bases not matched to a gene: 8. The CDR3: CASSQGALLADYEQYV. In DNA form, the CDR3 reads TGTGCCAGCAGCCAAGGAGCACTACTAGCGGACTACGAGCAGTACGTC.

The V call is TRBV15, the J call TRBJ1-1; TRBD1 aligns across 7 bases. Germline loops: CDR1 LNHNV, CDR2 YYDKDF (reference sequence). J was trimmed by 4 bases and V by 5 bases; bases with no gene match: 7. This CDR3 spans 14 amino acids. DNA of the CDR3: TGTGCCACCAGCGACCGACAGGGCAGCACTGAAGCTTTCTTT. This gives the protein CATSDRQGSTEAFF.

This rearrangement joins TRBV7-9 to TRBJ2-5; D gene unclear. The germline CDR1 and CDR2 sequences are SEHNR and FQNEAQ (reference sequence). With 7 bases removed from V and 4 bases from J, the gap between germline ends came to 10 bases. The CDR3 contains 12 residues. For the CDR3, the DNA is TGTGCCAGCAAAGACCCGGGAGAGACCCAGTACTTC. It specifies CASKDPGETQYF.

The V and J genes are TRBV6-6 and TRBJ2-3; 8 bases agree with TRBD2. This CDR3 region has 13 residues. CDR1 and CDR2 (germline): MNHNY, SVGAGI (reference sequence). The chain's CDR3 is CAIAGTYTDTQYF. CDR3 coding DNA: TGTGCTATAGCGGGGACCTACACAGATACGCAGTATTTT.

The chain links TRBV7-2 to TRBJ2-1; 8 bases are a match to TRBD2. CDR3 length equals 16 residues. CDR1 and CDR2 from the germline V gene are SGHTA and FQGNSA. V dropped 2 bases and J dropped 6; count of bases not matched to a gene: 9. The CDR3 protein is CASSLRSLAGRNEQFF. The CDR3 nucleotides read TGTGCCAGCAGCTTAAGGAGTCTAGCGGGCCGCAATGAGCAGTTCTTC. The whole variable domain, filled in from reference TRBV7-2 and TRBJ2-1, reads GAGVSQSPSNKVTEKGKDVELRCDPISGHTALYWYRQSLGQGLEFLIYFQGNSAPDKSGLPSDRFSAERTGGSVSTLTIQRTQQEDSAVYLCASSLRSLAGRNEQFFGPGTRLTVL.

J is TRBJ1-3 and V is TRBV5-1, with D hard to call. V lost 4 bases, J lost 2 bases, and 10 bases lay in between. Germline loops: CDR1 SGHRS, CDR2 YFSETQ. The CDR3 loop spans 14 amino acids. This CDR3 is CASSADIAGNTIYF. CDR3 in DNA: TGCGCCAGCAGCGCCGACATAGCTGGAAACACCATATATTTT.

For the CDR3, the DNA is TGTGCCAGCTCACCGCCGCCGGACAGGGGGCGCGTAGCCAAAAACATTCAGTACTTC. It yields the protein CASSPPPDRGRVAKNIQYF. The chain couples TRBV18 to TRBJ2-4, with TRBD1 matching 11 bases. V lost 3 bases to trimming and J lost 0 bases; unmatched junction nucleotides: 10. Germline CDR1 KGHSH, CDR2 LQKENI. This CDR3 comprises 19 residues.

This clone appeared a single time. This chain joins TRBV7-3 and TRBJ2-7; TRBD1 aligns across 10 bases. Germline assignment: CDR1 SGHTA and CDR2 FQGTGA. This CDR3 has 16 residues. V shed 5 bases, J shed 0 bases, and the junction held 7 bases outside the gene matches. This CDR3 is CASSLTGGRSSYEQYF. The CDR3 DNA follows: TGTGCCAGCAGCCTGACAGGGGGCAGGAGCTCCTACGAGCAGTACTTC.

The V gene is TRBV4-2, the J gene TRBJ2-3, with a possible D match to TRBD2 (6 bases). The germline V gene has CDR1 LGHNA and CDR2 YNFKEQ. This CDR3 is built from 15 residues. V was shortened by 0 bases and J by 6 bases, with 13 bases between the two germline ends. The DNA of the CDR3 is TGTGCCAGCAGCCAAGATTGGTCAGGGAGGGATACGCAGTATTTT. Amino acid sequence: CASSQDWSGRDTQYF.

This chain connects TRBV9 to TRBJ1-5; no firm D call. CDR1 is SGDLS and CDR2 is YYNGEE in the germline V gene. V was cut by 0 bases and J by 9 bases, with 16 bases left in between. CDR3 length: 15 residues. The CDR3 sequence: CASSVGGPSVGPQHF. For the CDR3, the DNA is TGTGCCAGCAGCGTAGGAGGGCCCAGCGTAGGGCCCCAGCATTTT.

CDR3 nucleotide sequence: TGTGCCAGCAGCTTACTTAACACCGGGGAGCTGTTTTTT. Its protein is CASSLLNTGELFF. The chain uses TRBV5-5 and TRBJ2-2; no clear D gene. Germline CDR1 SGHKS, CDR2 YYEKEE (reference sequence). The length of the CDR3 is 13 residues. Trimming stripped 2 bases from V and 2 bases from J, with 4 bases between.

This clone appeared a few times. The genes are TRBV6-5 and TRBJ2-1; 7 bases agree with TRBD1. Germline lookup yields CDR1 MNHEY and CDR2 SVGAGI. The CDR3 runs 15 residues. After removal of 4 bases from V and 4 bases from J, the junction contained 7 bases not matched to a gene. This CDR3 reads CASSLTGAPYNEQFF. The DNA of the CDR3 is TGTGCCAGCAGTTTAACAGGGGCCCCTTACAATGAGCAGTTCTTC.

V and J are TRBV3-1 (or the pseudogene TRBV3-2) and TRBJ1-5, with D perhaps TRBD1 (5 bases). This CDR3 is 14 amino acids long. Germline assignment: CDR1 LGHDT and CDR2 YNNKEL (reference sequence). V lost 5 bases to trimming and J lost 0 bases, with 8 bases between them. The CDR3 is CASSAGYSNQPQHF. The CDR3 nucleotides are TGTGCCAGCAGCGCAGGGTATAGCAATCAGCCCCAGCATTTT.

The V and J genes are TRBV2 and TRBJ1-1, with D unclear. V lost 6 bases and J 8 bases, leaving 13 bases between the germline ends. The CDR3 runs 12 residues. CDR1 SNHLY and CDR2 FYNNEI come from the germline V gene. The CDR3 DNA reads TGTGCCAGCAGGGTGGGCTCGGTAGAAGCTTTCTTT. The encoded protein is CASRVGSVEAFF.

The chain has TRBV19 and TRBJ1-1; D is undetermined. The V gene's germline CDR1 is LNHDA and CDR2 SQIVND (reference sequence). CDR3 size: 15 residues. Trimming took off 4 bases at V and 5 bases at J, with 17 bases between the two ends. CDR3 in amino acids: CASSTRGGLGTEAFF. CDR3 bases: TGTGCCAGTAGTACCCGCGGAGGGCTGGGAACTGAAGCTTTCTTT. Variable domain in full (rest from reference TRBV19 and TRBJ1-1): DGGITQSPKYLFRKEGQNVTLSCEQNLNHDAMYWYRQDPGQGLRLIYYSQIVNDFQKGDIAEGYSVSREKKESFPLTVTSAQKNPTAFYLCASSTRGGLGTEAFFGQGTRLTVV.

V is TRBV21-1 and J is TRBJ2-3; whether TRBD2, the table's D call, matches the DNA was not checked. TRBV21-1 is a known pseudogene. This CDR3 comprises 13 residues. The CDR3, as DNA: TGTGCCAGCATCGGGGGAATGGTAGATACGCAGTATTTT. This translates into CASIGGMVDTQYF.

The chain joins TRBV7-2 to TRBJ2-1; 10 nucleotides agree with TRBD2. Germline V lookup: CDR1 SGHTA, CDR2 FQGNSA. V was clipped by 5 bases and J by 6 bases; unmatched bases: 7. The CDR3 covers 15 residues. The CDR3 here is CASSLLAGNANEQFF. In DNA, the CDR3 is TGTGCCAGCAGCCTACTAGCGGGGAACGCCAATGAGCAGTTCTTC.

This clone has just a few counts. The identical CDR3 is also encoded by other nucleotide sequences in the sample. CDR3 in DNA: TGTGCCAGCAGCCAAGAGAAGGGGAGGGCTGAAGCTTTCTTT. This encodes CASSQEKGRAEAFF. The genes are TRBV14 and TRBJ1-1; D may be TRBD1 (5 bases). The CDR3 loop spans 14 amino acids. CDR1 and CDR2 (germline): SGHDN, FVKESK. The germline V and J ends were trimmed by 0 bases and 6 bases, with 11 bases remaining between them.